The 2 T cell receptor beta chains below all came from one sample that was sequenced in a study of T cells expressing NK-cell markers. Using the 5' RACE reads, TCRdb records one entry per CDR3 protein without DNA. Its listing shows 350,000 to 400,000 distinct CDR3 sequences. The sample was blood T cells: a sorted CD56 or NKG2C T cell subset, CD4+ or CD8+ T cells, or bulk PBMC T cells (not recorded which). All receptors come from a woman aged 50 to 60 in good health.

The rearrangement uses TRBV3-1 and TRBJ1-1; TCRdb reports TRBD1, a call that lacks DNA to check it against. This CDR3 is 16 amino acids long. The germline V gene has CDR1 LGHDT and CDR2 YNNKEL (reference sequence). The CDR3 sequence is CASSHRTGGWNTEAFF.

The V call is TRBV5-1, the J call TRBJ2-7; lacking DNA, the TRBD1 call made by TCRdb goes unchecked. Germline loops: CDR1 SGHRS, CDR2 YFSETQ. The CDR3 loop spans 14 amino acids. The CDR3 loop is CASSLGQVPLEQYF.